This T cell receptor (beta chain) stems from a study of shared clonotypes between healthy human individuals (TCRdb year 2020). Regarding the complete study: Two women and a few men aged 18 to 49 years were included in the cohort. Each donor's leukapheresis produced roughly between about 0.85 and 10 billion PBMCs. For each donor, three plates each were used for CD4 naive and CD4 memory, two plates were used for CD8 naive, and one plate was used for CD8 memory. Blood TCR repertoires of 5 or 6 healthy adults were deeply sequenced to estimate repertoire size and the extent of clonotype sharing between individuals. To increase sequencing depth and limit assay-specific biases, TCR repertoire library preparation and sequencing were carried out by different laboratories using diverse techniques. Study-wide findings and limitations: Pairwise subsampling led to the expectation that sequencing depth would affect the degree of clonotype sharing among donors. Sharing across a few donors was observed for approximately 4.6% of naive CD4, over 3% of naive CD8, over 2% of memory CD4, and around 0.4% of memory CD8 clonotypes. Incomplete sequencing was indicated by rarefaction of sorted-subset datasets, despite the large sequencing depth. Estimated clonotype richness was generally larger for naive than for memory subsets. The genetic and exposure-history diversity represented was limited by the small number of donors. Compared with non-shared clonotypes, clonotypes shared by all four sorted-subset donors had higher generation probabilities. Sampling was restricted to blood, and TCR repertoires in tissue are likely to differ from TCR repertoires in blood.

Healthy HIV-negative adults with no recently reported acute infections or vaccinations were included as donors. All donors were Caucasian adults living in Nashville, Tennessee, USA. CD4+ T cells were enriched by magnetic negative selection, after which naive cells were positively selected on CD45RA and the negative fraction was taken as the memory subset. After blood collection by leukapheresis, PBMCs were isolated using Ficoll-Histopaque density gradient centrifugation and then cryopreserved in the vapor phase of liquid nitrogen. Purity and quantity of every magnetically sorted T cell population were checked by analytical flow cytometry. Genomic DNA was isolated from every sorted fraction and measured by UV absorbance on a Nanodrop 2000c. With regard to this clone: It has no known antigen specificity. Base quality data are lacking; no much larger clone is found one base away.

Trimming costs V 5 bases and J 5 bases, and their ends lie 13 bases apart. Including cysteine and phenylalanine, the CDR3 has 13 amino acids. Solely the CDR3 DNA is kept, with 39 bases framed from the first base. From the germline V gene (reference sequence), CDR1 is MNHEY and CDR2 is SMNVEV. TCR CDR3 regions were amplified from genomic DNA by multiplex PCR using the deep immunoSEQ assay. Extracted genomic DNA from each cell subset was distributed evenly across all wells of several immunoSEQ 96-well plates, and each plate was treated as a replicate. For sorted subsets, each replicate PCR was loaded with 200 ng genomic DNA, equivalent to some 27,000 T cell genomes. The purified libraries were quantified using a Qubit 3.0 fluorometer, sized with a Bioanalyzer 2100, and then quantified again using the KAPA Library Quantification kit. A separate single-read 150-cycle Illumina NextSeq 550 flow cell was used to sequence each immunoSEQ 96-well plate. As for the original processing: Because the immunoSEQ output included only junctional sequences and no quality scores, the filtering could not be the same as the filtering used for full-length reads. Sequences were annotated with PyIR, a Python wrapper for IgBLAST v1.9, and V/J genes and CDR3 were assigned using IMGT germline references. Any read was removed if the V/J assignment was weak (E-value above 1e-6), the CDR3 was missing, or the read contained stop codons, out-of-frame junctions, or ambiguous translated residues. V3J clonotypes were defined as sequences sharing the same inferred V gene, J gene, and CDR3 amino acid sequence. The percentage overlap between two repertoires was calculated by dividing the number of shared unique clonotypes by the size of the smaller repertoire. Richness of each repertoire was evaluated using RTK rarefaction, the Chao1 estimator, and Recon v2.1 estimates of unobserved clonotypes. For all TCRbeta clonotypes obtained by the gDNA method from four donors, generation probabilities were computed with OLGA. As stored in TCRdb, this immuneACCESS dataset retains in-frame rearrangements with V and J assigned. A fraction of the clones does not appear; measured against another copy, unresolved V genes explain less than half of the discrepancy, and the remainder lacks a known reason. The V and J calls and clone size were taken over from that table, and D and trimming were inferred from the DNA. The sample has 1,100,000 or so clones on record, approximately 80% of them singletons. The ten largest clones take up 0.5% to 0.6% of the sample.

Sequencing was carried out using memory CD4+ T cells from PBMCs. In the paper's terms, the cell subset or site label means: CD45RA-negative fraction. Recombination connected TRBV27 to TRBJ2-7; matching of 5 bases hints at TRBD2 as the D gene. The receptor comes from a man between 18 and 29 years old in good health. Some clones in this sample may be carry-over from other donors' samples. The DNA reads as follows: TGTGCCAGCAGTCCCCGGCCGGGAAACGAGCAGTACTTC. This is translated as CASSPRPGNEQYF.